This T cell receptor beta chain emerged from a study of T cell responses to AZD1222 COVID-19 vaccine. Study-level background: Second-dose timings of about 4 or about 12 weeks were pooled.

Repertoires were generated with immunoSEQ multiplex PCR, while TCRdb's copy carries only in-frame clones and drops some. The repertoire consists of some 120,000 clones, with roughly 90% occurring once and the leading ten covering around 7%. Points on this clone: What it binds is unknown.

With 4 bases removed from V and 3 bases from J, the gap between germline ends came to 16 bases. Germline CDR1 is MNHNY and CDR2 is SVGAGI (reference sequence). There are 16 residues in the CDR3. General study findings and limits: The number of AZD1222 recipients seropositive at baseline was only five to seven. Targets within unmutated variant regions were reportedly found for nearly half of spike-specific TCRs. Donor demographics were predominantly white British with a female majority; clonal diversity may be underestimated.

This TCR came from an adult in good health. The sample in question was peripheral blood, obtained on day 0 of AZD1222 vaccination. The chain combines TRBV6-6 with TRBJ1-5, with D perhaps matching TRBD1 (6 bases). The CDR3 nucleotides are TGTGCCAGCAGTTTATGGGGGGCGAAGGTCAATCAGCCCCAGCATTTT. It is translated as CASSLWGAKVNQPQHF.